This T cell receptor (beta chain) was identified during a study of shared clonotypes between healthy human individuals. Measured with immunoSEQ multiplex PCR; TCRdb has only the in-frame clones, and not every one. The sample consists of roughly 2,300,000 clones, around 90% of them appearing once. Trimming removed 3 bases at V and 0 bases at J, with 9 bases between. Germline V CDR1 and CDR2: KGHSH, LQKENI. This CDR3 contains 15 residues. This clone has just one count. Other nucleotide sequences from this sample produce the same CDR3. The TCR originated in a man younger than 35 in good health. Some clones in this sample may be carry-over from other donors' samples. Source material: naive CD4+ T cells from PBMCs. Documented subset: CD45RA+ positively selected. The V and J genes are TRBV18 and TRBJ1-5; D perhaps matches TRBD1 (5 bases). In DNA, the CDR3 is TGTGCCAGCTCACCCCCAGGGACTAGCAATCAGCCCCAGCATTTT. Amino acid sequence: CASSPPGTSNQPQHF.